These 27 T cell receptor beta chains originate from one sample sequenced in a study of tumor and adjacent non-tumor tissue in lung cancer. TCRbeta libraries were built with three rounds of nested PCR, modified from ARM-PCR. TCRdb re-analysed the multiplex PCR reads in MiXCR, keeping a single row per CDR3 protein. The repertoire has approximately 150,000 distinct CDR3 sequences, around 65% of them found once; the top ten carry about 20%. The template was RNA from unsorted bulk tissue. Sample: lung tumor tissue. All receptors come from a man aged 60-69 years with small cell lung cancer.

This clonotype was counted a few times. The chain carries TRBV4-2 and TRBJ2-5; tentatively, D is TRBD2 (6 bases). CDR1 and CDR2 (germline): LGHNA, YNFKEQ. V lost 1 base to trimming and J lost 4 bases, with 13 bases between them. The CDR3 is 15 residues long. The CDR3 reads CASSQVYGRGETQYF. CDR3 in DNA: TGTGCCAGCAGCCAAGTTTACGGGAGAGGAGAGACCCAGTACTTC.

The rearrangement uses TRBV13 and TRBJ2-1, with D hard to call. With 1 base removed from V and 4 bases from J, the gap between germline ends came to 11 bases. The CDR3 has 15 amino acids. Germline lookup yields CDR1 PRHDT and CDR2 FYEKMQ (reference sequence). The CDR3 sequence is CASSLVHVRYNEQFF. The CDR3 DNA follows: TGTGCCAGCAGCTTAGTCCACGTCAGGTACAATGAGCAGTTCTTC.

Note on this clonotype: A junction boundary mismatches the germline segment, possibly from a read error. The J gene is TRBJ1-2, the V gene TRBV11-2, with TRBD1 as a possible D gene (5 bases). Germline CDR1 is SGHAT and CDR2 is FQNNGV. CDR3 size: 15 residues. CDR3 sequence reads: CASSPEWTRDYGYTF. The DNA of the CDR3 is TGTGCCAGCAGCCCCGAATGGACAAGGGACTATGGCTATACCTTC.

A word on this clonotype: Compared with germline, one end of the junction differs, possibly owing to a read error. This chain connects TRBV6-2 or TRBV6-3 to TRBJ1-5; D not certain. The CDR3 covers 16 residues. The germline CDR1 and CDR2 sequences are MNHEY and SVGEGT. The chain's CDR3 is CTSSYHGIGSNQPQHF. The CDR3 region has the DNA TGTACCAGCAGTTACCACGGGATCGGGAGCAATCAGCCCCAGCATTTT.

Notes on this clonotype: A much larger clone differs from this one at a single base, so this may be a read error. V is TRBV20-1 and J is TRBJ2-1; D is unclear. CDR3 length: 17 residues. The germline V gene encodes CDR1 DFQATT and CDR2 SNEGSKA (reference sequence). Trimming stripped 0 bases from V and 0 bases from J, with 15 bases between. The CDR3 sequence is CSARDHSNGYSYNEQFF. The DNA of the CDR3 is TGCAGTGCTAGAGATCATAGTAACGGTTACTCCTACAATGAGCAGTTCTTC.

This rearrangement joins TRBV12-3 or TRBV12-4 to TRBJ2-7; maybe TRBD1 (6 bases). The CDR3 covers 15 residues. With 6 bases removed from V and 2 bases from J, the gap between germline ends came to 17 bases. In nucleotides, the CDR3 is TGTGCCAGCAGCTATTCCGGGACAAGTACCTACGAGCAGTACTTC. It yields the protein CASSYSGTSTYEQYF.

This sequence joins TRBV6-1 and TRBJ2-3, with 9 nucleotides matching TRBD1. The CDR3 has 15 residues. The germline V gene encodes CDR1 MNHNS and CDR2 SASEGT. J lost 8 bases, V lost 6 bases, and 12 bases had no gene match. CDR3 in DNA: TGTGCCAGCAGATACGGGACAGGGCCCGCCGCTACGCAGTATTTT. Translated: CASRYGTGPAATQYF.

This clonotype is a singleton in its sample. One junction end does not reproduce the germline sequence, and a read error may be involved. The chain links TRBV20-1 to TRBJ1-1; D is perhaps TRBD1 (5 bases). The CDR3 spans 14 residues. Germline loops: CDR1 DFQATT, CDR2 SNEGSKA (reference sequence). The CDR3 bases are TGCAGTGCTGCCCCGACAGAGATGAACATTGAAGCTTTCTTT. Its translation: CSAAPTEMNIEAFF.

On this clonotype: The junction differs from germline at one of its ends, possibly a read error. V is TRBV5-1 and J is TRBJ2-1; 12 bases fit TRBD2. The CDR3 length is 15 residues. Looked up from germline, CDR1 is SGHRS and CDR2 is YFSETQ. The CDR3 region is CVSSLKLAGGGEQFF. CDR3 sequence (DNA): TGCGTCAGCAGCTTGAAACTAGCGGGAGGAGGTGAGCAGTTCTTC.

This rearrangement joins TRBV18 to TRBJ2-7; D unresolved. The CDR3 runs 13 residues. V lost 4 bases to trimming and J lost 1 base, with 8 bases between them. Per germline, CDR1 KGHSH and CDR2 LQKENI. The CDR3 sequence: CASSQGPSYEQYV. In DNA form, the CDR3 reads TGTGCCAGCTCACAAGGGCCATCCTACGAGCAGTACGTC.

As concerns this clonotype: This CDR3 is missing its conserved last phenylalanine or tryptophan, likely due to a read error. It is unclear where the CDR3 begins or ends on the DNA, so no DNA is shown, and the CDR3 is as TCRdb lists it. The chain couples TRBV11-2 to TRBJ2-1; the table's D gene call, TRBD2, was not cross checked with the DNA. The germline V gene has CDR1 SGHAT and CDR2 FQNNGV. The CDR3 extends over 13 residues, inclusive of both ends. CDR3 sequence: CASSLDRLAGLFL.

This sequence joins TRBV6-2 or TRBV6-3 and TRBJ2-1; D remains unclear. This CDR3 has 12 residues. Germline assignment: CDR1 MNHEY and CDR2 SVGEGT. V lost 5 bases to trimming and J lost 6 bases, with 8 bases between them. CDR3 region: CASSRMTNEQFF. CDR3 sequence (DNA): TGTGCCAGCAGTCGGATGACCAATGAGCAGTTCTTC.

As for this clonotype: No conserved phenylalanine or tryptophan is present at the end of the CDR3, so a read error is the likely explanation. The chain employs TRBV11-1 and TRBJ2-3; tentatively, D is TRBD2 (6 bases). Germline V gene sequence: CDR1 SGHAT, CDR2 FQDESV (reference sequence). This CDR3 comprises 16 residues. The CDR3, as DNA: TGTGTCAGCAGCTTACTTCCGGGACTTTCCACTGATACGCAGTATTTA. Protein sequence: CVSSLLPGLSTDTQYL.

With respect to this clonotype: No conserved phenylalanine or tryptophan is present at the end of the CDR3, so a read error is the likely explanation. The J gene is TRBJ2-4, the V gene TRBV20-1, with D unresolved. V was pared by 3 bases and J by 0 bases, with 12 bases between. Germline V gene lookup returns CDR1 DFQATT and CDR2 SNEGSKA (reference sequence). The CDR3 is made up of 15 amino acids. CDR3 loop: CSASLSSRAKNIQYH. Written as DNA, the CDR3 is TGCAGTGCTAGTCTGTCTAGTAGAGCCAAAAACATTCAGTACCAC.

The J gene is TRBJ2-2, the V gene TRBV20-1; D possibly corresponds to TRBD2 (7 bases). Germline CDR1 is DFQATT and CDR2 is SNEGSKA (reference sequence). V lost 3 bases and J 16 bases, leaving 24 bases between the germline ends. The CDR3 sequence is 14 residues long. The CDR3 loop is CSARSGGNTGDPFF. As DNA, the CDR3 is TGCAGTGCTAGGTCGGGGGGCAACACCGGGGACCCGTTTTTT.

As concerns this clonotype: Relative to the germline gene, one junction end is altered; a read error may explain this. The V gene is TRBV5-5, the J gene TRBJ2-5, with 8 bases lining up with TRBD1. CDR1 is SGHKS and CDR2 is YYEKEE in the germline V gene (reference sequence). This CDR3 contains 16 residues. The CDR3 DNA is TGTGCCAGCAACACGCCTCAAACAGGGGGAGGAGAGACCCGGTACTTC. Its translation is CASNTPQTGGGETRYF.

Many counts were recorded for this clonotype. This chain links TRBV4-2 with TRBJ1-6; D is undetermined. Trimming took off 1 base at V and 7 bases at J, with 14 bases between the two ends. The CDR3 runs to 16 residues. The germline V gene has CDR1 LGHNA and CDR2 YNFKEQ. The CDR3 spells CASSQVLMGVNSPLHF. The CDR3 nucleotides read TGTGCCAGCAGCCAAGTCCTGATGGGTGTCAATTCACCCCTCCACTTT.

Regarding this clonotype: This may come from a read error, since a much larger clone is one base off. The gene calls are TRBV5-5 and TRBJ2-3, with 9 positions matching TRBD2. The CDR3 is 15 residues long. The germline CDR1 and CDR2 sequences are SGHKS and YYEKEE (reference sequence). In DNA, the CDR3 is TGTGCCAACAGCTCGACTAGCGGCCAGCAGGATACGCAGTATTTT. This sequence encodes CANSSTSGQQDTQYF.

To note about this clonotype: A much larger clone is a single base away; this may be a read error. This chain connects TRBV6-5 to TRBJ2-2, with D possibly called TRBD1 or TRBD2 (5 bases each). The V end was cut by 6 bases, the J end by 10 bases, with 18 bases between. CDR1 is MNHEY, CDR2 SVGAGI, per germline. This CDR3 spans 14 amino acids. The CDR3: CASSYRGRAVELFF. The CDR3 region has the DNA TGTGCCAGCAGCTACCGGGGCCGAGCTGTGGAGCTGTTTTTT.

The DNA of the CDR3 is TGCAGTGCTCGCGGACAGCCAAGACTAGCGGGAGGGGAGACCCAGTACTTC. Translation gives CSARGQPRLAGGETQYF. This chain joins TRBV20-1 and TRBJ2-5; 14 nucleotides agree with TRBD2. Per the germline V gene, CDR1 is DFQATT and CDR2 is SNEGSKA (reference sequence). This CDR3 is 17 amino acids long. Trimming took 5 bases from V and 5 from J; bases not matched to a gene: 13.

The chain couples TRBV5-1 to TRBJ2-3; maybe TRBD2 (5 bases). Germline V gene sequence: CDR1 SGHRS, CDR2 YFSETQ. The CDR3 runs 17 residues. The V and J ends lost 4 bases and 0 bases respectively, with 18 bases between them. The CDR3 loop is CASSRNLEGSSTDTQYF. The CDR3 DNA is TGCGCCAGCAGCCGAAACCTGGAAGGGAGTAGCACAGATACGCAGTATTTT.

About this clonotype: A junction end diverges from the germline sequence, so it may reflect a read error. This rearrangement joins TRBV11-2 to TRBJ2-2, with a possible D match to TRBD2 (6 bases). The CDR3 contains 14 residues. Per germline, CDR1 SGHAT and CDR2 FQNNGV. The CDR3 DNA follows: TGTGTCAGCAGCCTGCGGCCCTTAGGCGGGGAGCCGTTTTTT. It specifies CVSSLRPLGGEPFF.

As regards this clonotype: A read error may account for a junction end that differs from germline. The rearrangement joins TRBV4-2 to TRBJ2-7; D tentatively reads TRBD1 or TRBD2 (7 bases each). Per the germline V gene, CDR1 is LGHNA and CDR2 is YNFKEQ. The CDR3 loop spans 15 amino acids. In DNA form, the CDR3 reads TGTGCCAGCAACCAACCCGACAGGGAGGGCGACCAGCAGTACTTC. Translation gives CASNQPDREGDQQYF.

Comments on this clonotype: Since a much larger clone is just one base distant, this may be a read error. The V and J genes are TRBV6-6 and TRBJ1-6; D is unclear. Germline V gene sequence: CDR1 MNHNY, CDR2 SVGAGI (reference sequence). The CDR3 has 14 residues. The CDR3 coding sequence is TGTGCCAGCAGTTACTCGGCCCTTAATTCACCCCTCCGCTTT. Its protein is CASSYSALNSPLRF.

The chain joins TRBV5-4 to TRBJ2-3, with D hard to call. This CDR3 has 17 amino acids. The V end lost 4 bases, the J end lost 4 bases, and 22 bases lay between the germline ends. From germline, CDR1 is SGHNT and CDR2 YYREEE (reference sequence). CDR3 loop: CASSPVVTEGKADTQYF. The CDR3, as DNA: TGTGCCAGCAGCCCTGTGGTGACGGAAGGGAAGGCAGATACGCAGTATTTT.

Details on this clonotype: The junction does not match germline at one end; this may be a read error. The chain carries TRBV28 and TRBJ2-3, with 7 nucleotides matching TRBD2. The CDR3 is 14 amino acids. CDR1 is MDHEN, CDR2 SYDVKM, per germline. The CDR3 coding sequence is TGTGCCAGCACCTCACTAGCGTCGGCTGATAAGCAGTATTTT. The encoded protein is CASTSLASADKQYF. Complete variable domain (other parts from reference TRBV28 and TRBJ2-3): DVKVTQSSRYLVKRTGEKVFLECVQDMDHENMFWYRQDPGLGLRLIYFSYDVKMKEKGDIPEGYSVSREKKERFSLILESASTNQTSMYLCASTSLASADKQYFGPGTRLTVL.

Comment on this clonotype: One end of the junction fails to match germline, which may point to a read error. V and J are TRBV6-1 and TRBJ2-6, with D maybe TRBD1 (5 bases). This CDR3 contains 15 residues. Germline V gives CDR1 MNHNS, CDR2 SASEGT. The CDR3 protein is CASWAGNFGANVLIF. CDR3 nucleotide sequence: TGTGCCAGCTGGGCAGGAAACTTTGGGGCCAACGTCCTGATTTTC.